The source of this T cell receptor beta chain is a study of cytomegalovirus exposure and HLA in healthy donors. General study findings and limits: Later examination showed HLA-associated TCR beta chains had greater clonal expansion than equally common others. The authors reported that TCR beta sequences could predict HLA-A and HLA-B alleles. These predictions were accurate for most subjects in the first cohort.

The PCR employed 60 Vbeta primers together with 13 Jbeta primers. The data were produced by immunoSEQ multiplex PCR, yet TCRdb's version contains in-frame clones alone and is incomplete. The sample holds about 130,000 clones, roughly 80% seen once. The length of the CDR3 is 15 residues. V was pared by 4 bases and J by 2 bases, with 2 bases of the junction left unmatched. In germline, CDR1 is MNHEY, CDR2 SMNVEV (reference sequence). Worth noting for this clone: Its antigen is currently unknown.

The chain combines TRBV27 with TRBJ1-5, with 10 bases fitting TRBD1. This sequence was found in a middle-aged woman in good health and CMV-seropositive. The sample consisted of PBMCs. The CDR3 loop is CASSSGTGGNQPQHF. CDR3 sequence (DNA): TGTGCCAGCAGTTCCGGGACAGGGGGCAATCAGCCCCAGCATTTT.